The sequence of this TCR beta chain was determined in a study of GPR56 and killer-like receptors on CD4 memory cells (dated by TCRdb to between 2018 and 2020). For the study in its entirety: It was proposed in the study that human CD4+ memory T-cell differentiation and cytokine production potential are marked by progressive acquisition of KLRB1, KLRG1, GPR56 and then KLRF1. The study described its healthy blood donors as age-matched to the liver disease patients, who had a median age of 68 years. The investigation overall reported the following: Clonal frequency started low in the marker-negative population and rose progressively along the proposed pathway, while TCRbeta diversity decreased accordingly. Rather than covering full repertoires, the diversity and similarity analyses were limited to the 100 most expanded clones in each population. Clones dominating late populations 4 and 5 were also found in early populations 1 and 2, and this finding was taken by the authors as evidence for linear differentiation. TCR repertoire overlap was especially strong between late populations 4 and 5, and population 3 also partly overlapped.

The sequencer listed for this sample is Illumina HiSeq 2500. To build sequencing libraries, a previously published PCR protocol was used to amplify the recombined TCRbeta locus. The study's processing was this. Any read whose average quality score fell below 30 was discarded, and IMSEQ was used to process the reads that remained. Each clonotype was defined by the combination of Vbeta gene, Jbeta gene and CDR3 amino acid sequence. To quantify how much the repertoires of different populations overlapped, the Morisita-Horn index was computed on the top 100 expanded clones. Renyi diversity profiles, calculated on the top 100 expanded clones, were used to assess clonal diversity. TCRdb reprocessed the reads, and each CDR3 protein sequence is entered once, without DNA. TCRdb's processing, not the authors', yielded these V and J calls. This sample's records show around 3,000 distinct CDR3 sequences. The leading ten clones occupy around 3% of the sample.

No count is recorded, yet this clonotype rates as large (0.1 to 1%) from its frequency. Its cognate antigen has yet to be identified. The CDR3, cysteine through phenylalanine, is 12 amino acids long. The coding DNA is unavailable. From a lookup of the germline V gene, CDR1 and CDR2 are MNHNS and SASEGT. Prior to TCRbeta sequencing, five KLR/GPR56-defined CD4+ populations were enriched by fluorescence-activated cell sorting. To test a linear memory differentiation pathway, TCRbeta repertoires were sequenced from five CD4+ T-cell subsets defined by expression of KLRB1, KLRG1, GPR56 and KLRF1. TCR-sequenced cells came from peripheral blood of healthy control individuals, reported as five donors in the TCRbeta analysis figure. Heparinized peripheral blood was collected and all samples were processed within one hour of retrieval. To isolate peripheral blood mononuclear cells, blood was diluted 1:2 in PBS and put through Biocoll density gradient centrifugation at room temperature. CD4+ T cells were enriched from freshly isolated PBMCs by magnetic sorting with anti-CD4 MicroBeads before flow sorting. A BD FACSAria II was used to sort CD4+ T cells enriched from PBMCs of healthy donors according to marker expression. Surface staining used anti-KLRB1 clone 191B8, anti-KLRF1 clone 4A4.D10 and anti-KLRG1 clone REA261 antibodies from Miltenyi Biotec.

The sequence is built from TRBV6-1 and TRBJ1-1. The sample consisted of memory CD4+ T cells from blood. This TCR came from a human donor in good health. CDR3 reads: CASSYLNTEAFF.